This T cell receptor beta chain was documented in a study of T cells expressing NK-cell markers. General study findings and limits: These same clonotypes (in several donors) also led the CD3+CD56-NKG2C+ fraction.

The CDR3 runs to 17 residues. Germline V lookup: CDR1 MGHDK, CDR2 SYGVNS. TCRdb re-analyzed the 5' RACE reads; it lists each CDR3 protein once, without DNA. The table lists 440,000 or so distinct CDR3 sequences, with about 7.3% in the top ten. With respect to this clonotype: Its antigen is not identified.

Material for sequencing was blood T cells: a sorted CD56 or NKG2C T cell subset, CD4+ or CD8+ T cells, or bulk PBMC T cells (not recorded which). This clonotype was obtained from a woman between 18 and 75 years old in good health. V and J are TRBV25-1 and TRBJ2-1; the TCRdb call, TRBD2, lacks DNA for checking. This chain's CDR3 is CASSAASGRGVRNEQFF.